This TCR beta chain was recovered during a study of CD8+CD57+ T cells in acquired aplastic anemia. About the research overall: The average read count for CD4+ cells in healthy donors was some 9.9 million.

General study findings and limits: Patients and controls had in common 25 to 35 CD8+ CDR3 sequences.

The template for TCR beta VDJ and CDR3 sequence profiling was genomic DNA. TCRdb reprocessed the reads via MiXCR and lists one record per CDR3 protein. Of roughly 63,000 distinct CDR3 sequences in the sample, 54% are singletons; the top ten hold around 8%. This CDR3 is built from 11 residues. Between the trimmed V and J ends, which lost 8 bases and 1 base, there was a span of 5 bases. Notes on this clonotype: Antigen specificity is unknown.

The sequence derives from a human donor in good health, serving as a control. This rearrangement joins TRBV12-3 or TRBV12-4 to TRBJ1-1; no clear D gene. The sequenced sample consisted of sorted CD4+, CD8+, or CD8+CD57+ T cells (not recorded which) from PBMCs. In DNA form, the CDR3 reads TGTGCCAGCGCCAGGAACACTGAAGCTTTCTTT. Translation gives CASARNTEAFF.